The next 15 T cell receptor beta chains were all read from a single sample in a study of cytomegalovirus exposure and HLA in healthy donors. Amplification used 60 Vbeta primers and 13 Jbeta primers. TCRdb's table, derived via immunoSEQ multiplex PCR, lists solely in-frame clones and lacks some. The sample records 150,000 to 200,000 clones, 77% being singletons. Sequencing was carried out using PBMCs. These receptors all stem from a woman between 25 and 40 years old in good health and CMV-seronegative.

This sequence joins TRBV7-2 and TRBJ2-7, with 8 nucleotides matching TRBD2. V lost 2 bases, J lost 0 bases, and 6 bases stayed unmatched. Germline CDR1 is SGHTA and CDR2 is FQGNSA. This CDR3 region has 16 residues. This chain's CDR3 is CASSLRGSGASYEQYF. The CDR3 DNA is TGTGCCAGCAGCTTACGTGGTAGCGGGGCCTCCTACGAGCAGTACTTC. Full variable domain (outside the CDR3, taken from reference TRBV7-2 and TRBJ2-7): GAGVSQSPSNKVTEKGKDVELRCDPISGHTALYWYRQSLGQGLEFLIYFQGNSAPDKSGLPSDRFSAERTGGSVSTLTIQRTQQEDSAVYLCASSLRGSGASYEQYFGPGTRLTVT.

This clone was seen a few times. The chain employs TRBV6-5 and TRBJ1-2, with TRBD1 matching 7 bases. V was pared by 1 base and J by 8 bases, with 13 bases of the junction left unmatched. Germline V gene sequence: CDR1 MNHEY, CDR2 SVGAGI. The CDR3 runs to 16 residues. CDR3 DNA sequence: TGTGCCAGCAGTTACTGGGCCGGGAGGGGGCGCCGGGGCTACACCTTC. It yields the protein CASSYWAGRGRRGYTF.

This chain links TRBV5-1 with TRBJ1-2; TRBD1 is a possible D gene (5 bases). The V end was cut by 0 bases, the J end by 2 bases, with 14 bases between. Germline-derived CDR1 and CDR2 are SGHRS and YFSETQ. CDR3 length: 16 residues. The CDR3 spells CASSLEPVGPNYGYTF. In DNA form, the CDR3 reads TGCGCCAGCAGCTTGGAGCCAGTGGGGCCCAACTATGGCTACACCTTC.

In its sample, this clone was seen once. This sequence joins TRBV5-1 and TRBJ1-2, with 8 bases identical to TRBD1. The germline V gene encodes CDR1 SGHRS and CDR2 YFSETQ. This CDR3 spans 16 amino acids. Trimming at V came to 5 bases and at J to 3 bases, leaving 12 bases not matched to a gene. CDR3 DNA sequence: TGCGCCAGCAGTCTCGACGGGTCAGGGGGCGACTATGGCTACACCTTC. It is translated as CASSLDGSGGDYGYTF.

V usage is TRBV7-2 and J usage is TRBJ2-7, with D tentatively TRBD1 (6 bases). This CDR3 region has 13 residues. CDR1 SGHTA and CDR2 FQGNSA come from the germline V gene. The ends were cut back, 5 bases at V and 4 bases at J, with 12 bases in the middle. The CDR3 DNA sequence: TGTGCCAGCAGCCCAAGGGGGAGTTACGAGCAGTACTTC. Its translation: CASSPRGSYEQYF.

This clone has only a few counts. Here the CDR3 DNA reads TGTGCCAGCAGACGCACAGTGAACACTGAAGCTTTCTTT. This gives the protein CASRRTVNTEAFF. V and J are TRBV6-4 and TRBJ1-1; no reliable D call. The CDR3 consists of 13 residues. Trimming shortened V by 6 bases and J by 0 bases, and 8 bases separated the two germline ends. Germline V gene data show CDR1 as MRHNA and CDR2 as SNTAGT.

The J gene is TRBJ2-7, the V gene TRBV9, with D hard to call. This CDR3 is 14 amino acids long. Germline V lookup: CDR1 SGDLS, CDR2 YYNGEE. V was clipped by 4 bases and J by 0 bases, with 11 bases between them. CDR3 nucleotide sequence: TGTGCCAGCAGCATGGGCCTTAGCTCCTACGAGCAGTACTTC. Translation gives CASSMGLSSYEQYF.

V and J are TRBV9 and TRBJ1-1; no clear D. CDR3 length: 13 amino acids. Per germline, CDR1 SGDLS and CDR2 YYNGEE. V was cut by 3 bases and J by 2 bases, with 8 bases left in between. The CDR3 nucleotides are TGTGCCAGCAGCGAATCCCCTAACACTGAAGCTTTCTTT. It codes for CASSESPNTEAFF.

J is TRBJ2-1 and V is TRBV7-9, with 13 bases matching TRBD2. Germline CDR1 reads SEHNR; CDR2 reads FQNEAQ (reference sequence). V lost 5 bases to trimming and J lost 4 bases; unmatched junction nucleotides: 5. The CDR3 loop spans 16 amino acids. The CDR3 spells CASSPLTSGGYNEQFF. CDR3 DNA: TGTGCCAGCAGCCCACTGACTAGCGGGGGGTACAATGAGCAGTTCTTC. Full variable domain (rest looked up from reference TRBV7-9 and TRBJ2-1): DTGVSQNPRHKITKRGQNVTFRCDPISEHNRLYWYRQTLGQGPEFLTYFQNEAQLEKSRLLSDRFSAERPKGSFSTLEIQRTEQGDSAMYLCASSPLTSGGYNEQFFGPGTRLTVL.

This clone was seen a few times. The CDR3, as DNA: TGTGCCAGCAGTTTACTGGATGCGGGGGCAACGAACACTGAAGCTTTCTTT. Amino acids: CASSLLDAGATNTEAFF. The chain recombines TRBV28 with TRBJ1-1, with D maybe TRBD1 (6 bases). The germline V and J ends were trimmed by 2 bases and 1 base, with 17 bases remaining between them. CDR3 length: 17 residues. Germline CDR1 is MDHEN and CDR2 is SYDVKM.

The rearrangement links TRBV5-1 to TRBJ1-2; 9 nucleotides line up with TRBD1. Trimming removed 4 bases from V and 5 bases from J; junction bases left unmatched: 12. Per germline, CDR1 SGHRS and CDR2 YFSETQ. The CDR3 has 16 residues. Written as DNA, the CDR3 is TGCGCCAGCAGCCACACCGGGACAGGGCCACCATATGGCTACACCTTC. Translated, it gives CASSHTGTGPPYGYTF.

V is TRBV27 and J is TRBJ2-6; 8 nucleotides line up with TRBD1. CDR1 and CDR2 (germline): MNHEY, SMNVEV (reference sequence). The CDR3 has 18 amino acids. V lost 3 bases, J lost 5 bases, and 12 bases stayed unmatched. The CDR3 is CASSLGALRGRWANVLTF. The DNA for the CDR3 is TGTGCCAGCAGTTTGGGGGCCCTCAGGGGGCGCTGGGCCAACGTCCTGACTTTC.

Details on this clone: One end of the junction fails to match germline, which may point to a read error. V usage is TRBV29-1 and J usage is TRBJ1-2; D gene unclear. Germline V gene data show CDR1 as SQVTM and CDR2 as ANQGSEA. The length of the CDR3 is 11 residues. CDR3 loop: CSVVEGNGYPF. The CDR3 DNA reads TGCAGCGTTGTCGAGGGAAACGGCTACCCCTTC.

This chain links TRBV25-1 with TRBJ2-7; TRBD1 aligns across 7 bases. This CDR3 is built from 15 residues. Germline-derived CDR1 and CDR2 are MGHDK and SYGVNS. Trimming took 2 bases from V and 3 from J; bases not matched to a gene: 7. CDR3: CASSEPGGRFYEQYF. The CDR3 bases are TGTGCCAGCAGTGAACCAGGGGGAAGGTTCTACGAGCAGTACTTC.

The rearrangement joins TRBV5-6 to TRBJ2-5, with 7 bases identical to TRBD1. This CDR3 region has 15 residues. The V segment lost 0 bases and the J segment 4 bases; nucleotides outside the gene matches: 6. In germline, CDR1 is SGHDT, CDR2 YYEEEE. CDR3: CASSLGQGIPETQYF. The CDR3 nucleotides are TGTGCCAGCAGCTTGGGACAGGGTATTCCAGAGACCCAGTACTTC.